The source of this T cell receptor beta chain is a study of CD8+CD57+ T cells in acquired aplastic anemia. Patients who underwent sequencing had shown CD8+CD57+ cell expansion by flow cytometry. Germline lookup yields CDR1 SGHNT and CDR2 YYREEE (reference sequence). The CDR3 sequence is 14 residues long. Comment on this clonotype: Just one base apart from a much larger clone, this may be a read error.

The TCR beta profiling, which covered VDJ combination and CDR3 sequence, was carried out using genomic DNA as the template. Via MiXCR, TCRdb re-called the reads, giving one row per CDR3 protein. The sample gives about 160,000 distinct CDR3 sequences, under 55% of which show up once; about 3% is in the top ten. The chain carries TRBV5-4 and TRBJ1-3; D uncertain. The receptor comes from a human donor with aplastic anemia. The material sequenced was sorted CD4+, CD8+, or CD8+CD57+ T cells (not recorded which) from PBMCs. CDR3 loop: CTSWGSHSGNTIYF. CDR3 in DNA: TGTACCAGCTGGGGTTCCCACTCTGGAAACACCATATATTTT.